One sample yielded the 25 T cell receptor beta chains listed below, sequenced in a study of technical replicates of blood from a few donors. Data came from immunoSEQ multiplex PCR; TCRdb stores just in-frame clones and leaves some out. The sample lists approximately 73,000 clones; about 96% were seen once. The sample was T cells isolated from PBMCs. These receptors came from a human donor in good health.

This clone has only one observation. CDR3 DNA: TGTGCCATCAGTGAGACTGGACAGGGAGGGGGGGATACGCAGTATTTT. This translates into CAISETGQGGGDTQYF. The chain uses TRBV10-3 and TRBJ2-3, with D possibly TRBD1 on 8 matching bases. The CDR3 has 16 amino acids. With 2 bases removed from V and 6 bases from J, the gap between germline ends came to 18 bases. Germline V gene data show CDR1 as ENHRY and CDR2 as SYGVKD.

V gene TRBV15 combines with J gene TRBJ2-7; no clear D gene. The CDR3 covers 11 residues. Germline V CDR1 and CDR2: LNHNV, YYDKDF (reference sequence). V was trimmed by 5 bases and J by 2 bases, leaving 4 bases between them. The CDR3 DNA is TGTGCCACCAGCTCGGCCTACGAGCAGTACTTC. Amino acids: CATSSAYEQYF.

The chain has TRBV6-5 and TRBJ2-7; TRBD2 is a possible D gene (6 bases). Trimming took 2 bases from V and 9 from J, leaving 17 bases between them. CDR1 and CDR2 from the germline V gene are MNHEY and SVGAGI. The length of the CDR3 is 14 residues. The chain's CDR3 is CASSYGEDHPWQYF. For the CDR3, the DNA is TGTGCCAGCAGTTACGGGGAGGACCACCCGTGGCAGTACTTC.

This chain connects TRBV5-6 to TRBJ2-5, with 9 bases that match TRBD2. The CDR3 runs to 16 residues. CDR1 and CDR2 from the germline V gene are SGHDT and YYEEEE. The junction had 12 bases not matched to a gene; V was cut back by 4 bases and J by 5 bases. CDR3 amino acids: CASSESGGRDWETQYF. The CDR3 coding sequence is TGTGCCAGCAGCGAGAGTGGCGGGAGGGACTGGGAGACCCAGTACTTC.

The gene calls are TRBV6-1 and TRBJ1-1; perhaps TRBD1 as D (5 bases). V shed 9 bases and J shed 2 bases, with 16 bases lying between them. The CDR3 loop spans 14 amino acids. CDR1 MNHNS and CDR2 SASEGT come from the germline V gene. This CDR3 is CASKTGLLNTEAFF. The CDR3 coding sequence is TGTGCCAGTAAAACGGGACTCCTAAACACTGAAGCTTTCTTT.

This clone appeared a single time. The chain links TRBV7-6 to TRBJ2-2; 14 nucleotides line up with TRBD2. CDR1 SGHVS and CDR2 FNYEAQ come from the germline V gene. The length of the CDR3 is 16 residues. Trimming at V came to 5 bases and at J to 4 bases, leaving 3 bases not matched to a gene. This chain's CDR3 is CASSGGLAGVTGELFF. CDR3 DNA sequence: TGTGCCAGCAGCGGGGGACTAGCGGGAGTCACCGGGGAGCTGTTTTTT.

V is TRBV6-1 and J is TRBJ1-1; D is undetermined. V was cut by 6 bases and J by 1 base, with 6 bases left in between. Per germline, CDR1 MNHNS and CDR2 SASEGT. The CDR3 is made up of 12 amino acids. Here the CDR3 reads CASRQRNTEAFF. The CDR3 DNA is TGTGCCAGCAGACAACGGAACACTGAAGCTTTCTTT.

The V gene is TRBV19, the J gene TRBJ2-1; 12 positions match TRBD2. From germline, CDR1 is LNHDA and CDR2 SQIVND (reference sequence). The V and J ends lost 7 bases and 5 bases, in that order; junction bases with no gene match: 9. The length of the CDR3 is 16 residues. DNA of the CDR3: TGTGCCAGTATTAGTCGACTAGCGGGAGAAGACAATGAGCAGTTCTTC. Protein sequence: CASISRLAGEDNEQFF.

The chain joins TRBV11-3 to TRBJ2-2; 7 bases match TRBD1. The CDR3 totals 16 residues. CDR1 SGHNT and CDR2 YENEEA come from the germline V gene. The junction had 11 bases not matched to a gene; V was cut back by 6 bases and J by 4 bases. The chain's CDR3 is CASRGRRQGATGELFF. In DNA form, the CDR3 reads TGTGCCAGCAGGGGACGTCGACAGGGTGCCACCGGGGAGCTGTTTTTT.

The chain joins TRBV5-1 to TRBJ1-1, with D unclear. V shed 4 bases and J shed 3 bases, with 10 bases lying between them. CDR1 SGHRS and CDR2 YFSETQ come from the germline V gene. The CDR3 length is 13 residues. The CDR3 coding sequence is TGCGCCAGCAGCAGTAGACAAGACACTGAAGCTTTCTTT. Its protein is CASSSRQDTEAFF.

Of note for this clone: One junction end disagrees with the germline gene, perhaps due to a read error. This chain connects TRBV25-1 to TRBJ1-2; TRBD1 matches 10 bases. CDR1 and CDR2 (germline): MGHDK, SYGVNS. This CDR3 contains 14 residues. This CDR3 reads CTSRPGQGVRGYTF. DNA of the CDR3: TGTACCAGCAGGCCCGGACAGGGGGTGCGTGGCTACACCTTC.

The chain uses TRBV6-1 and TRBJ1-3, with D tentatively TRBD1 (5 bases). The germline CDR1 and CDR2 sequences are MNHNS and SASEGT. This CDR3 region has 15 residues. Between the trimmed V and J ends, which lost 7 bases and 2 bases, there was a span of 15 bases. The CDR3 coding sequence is TGTGCCAGCACTACTTTGGGGGGGACTGGAAACACCATATATTTT. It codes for CASTTLGGTGNTIYF.

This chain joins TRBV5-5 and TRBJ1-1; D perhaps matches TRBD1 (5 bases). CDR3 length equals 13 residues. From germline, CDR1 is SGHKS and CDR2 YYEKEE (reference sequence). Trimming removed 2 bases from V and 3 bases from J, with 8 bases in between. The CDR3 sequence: CASSFQGDTEAFF. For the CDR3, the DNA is TGTGCCAGCAGCTTTCAGGGTGACACTGAAGCTTTCTTT. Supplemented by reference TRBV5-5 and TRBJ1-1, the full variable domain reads DAGVTQSPTHLIKTRGQQVTLRCSPISGHKSVSWYQQVLGQGPQFIFQYYEKEERGRGNFPDRFSARQFPNYSSELNVNALLLGDSALYLCASSFQGDTEAFFGQGTRLTVV.

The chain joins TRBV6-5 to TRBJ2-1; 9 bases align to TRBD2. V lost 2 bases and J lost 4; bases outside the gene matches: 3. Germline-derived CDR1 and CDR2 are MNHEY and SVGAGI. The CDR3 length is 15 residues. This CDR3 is CASSYRLAGYNEQFF. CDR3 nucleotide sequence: TGTGCCAGCAGTTACAGGCTAGCGGGGTACAATGAGCAGTTCTTC.

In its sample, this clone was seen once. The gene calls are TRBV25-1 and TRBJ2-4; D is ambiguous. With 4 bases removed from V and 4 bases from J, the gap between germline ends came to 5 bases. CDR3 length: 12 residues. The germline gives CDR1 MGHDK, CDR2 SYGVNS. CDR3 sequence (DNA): TGTGCCAGCAGTGGAACTAAAAACATTCAGTACTTC. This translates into CASSGTKNIQYF. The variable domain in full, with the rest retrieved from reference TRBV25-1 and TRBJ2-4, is EADIYQTPRYLVIGTGKKITLECSQTMGHDKMYWYQQDPGMELHLIHYSYGVNSTEKGDLSSESTVSRIRTEHFPLTLESARPSHTSQYLCASSGTKNIQYFGAGTRLSVL.

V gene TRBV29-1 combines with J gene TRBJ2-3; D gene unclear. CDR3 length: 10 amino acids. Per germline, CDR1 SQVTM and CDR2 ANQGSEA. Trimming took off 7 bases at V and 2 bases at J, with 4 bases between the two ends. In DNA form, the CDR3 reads TGCAGCGCCCTCACAGATACGCAGTATTTT. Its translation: CSALTDTQYF.

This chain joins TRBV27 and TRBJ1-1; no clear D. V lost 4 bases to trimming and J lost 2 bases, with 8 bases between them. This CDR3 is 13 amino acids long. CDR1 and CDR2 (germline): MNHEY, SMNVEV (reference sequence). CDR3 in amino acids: CASSYSENTEAFF. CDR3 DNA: TGTGCCAGCAGTTATTCAGAAAACACTGAAGCTTTCTTT.

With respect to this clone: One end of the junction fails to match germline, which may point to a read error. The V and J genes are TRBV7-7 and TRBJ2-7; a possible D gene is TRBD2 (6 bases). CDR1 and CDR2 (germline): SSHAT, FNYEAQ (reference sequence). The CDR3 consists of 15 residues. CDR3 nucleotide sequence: TGTGCTAGCAGCTTAAGTTCCGGGAGCCCCTACGAGCAGTACTTC. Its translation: CASSLSSGSPYEQYF.

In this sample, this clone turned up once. The CDR3 DNA follows: TGCGCCAGCAGCCAAGAGGGAGCCCTGGTAGTCGGGAACACTGAAGCTTTCTTT. As protein: CASSQEGALVVGNTEAFF. V gene TRBV4-3 combines with J gene TRBJ1-1, with no clear D. V dropped 0 bases and J dropped 1 base, with 18 bases sitting between them. The CDR3 has 18 residues. Per germline, CDR1 LGHNA and CDR2 YSLEER.

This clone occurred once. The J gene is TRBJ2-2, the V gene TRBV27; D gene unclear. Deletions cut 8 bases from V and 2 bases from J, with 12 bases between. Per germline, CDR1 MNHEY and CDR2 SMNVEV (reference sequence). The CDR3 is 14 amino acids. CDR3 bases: TGTGCCAGCCAACGAGGCCTTAACACCGGGGAGCTGTTTTTT. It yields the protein CASQRGLNTGELFF.

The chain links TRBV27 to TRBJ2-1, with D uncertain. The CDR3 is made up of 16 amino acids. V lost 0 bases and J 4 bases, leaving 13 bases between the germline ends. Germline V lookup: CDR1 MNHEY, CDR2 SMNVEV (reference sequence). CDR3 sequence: CASSLSMVHFYNEQFF. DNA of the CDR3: TGTGCCAGCAGTTTATCGATGGTACATTTTTACAATGAGCAGTTCTTC.

This CDR3 reads CARTKTGSYADTQYF. The CDR3 DNA reads as TGTGCCCGGACAAAGACAGGGTCATACGCAGATACGCAGTATTTT. The chain uses TRBV30 and TRBJ2-3, with 7 bases lining up with TRBD1. The junction had 15 bases not matched to a gene; V was cut back by 8 bases and J by 4 bases. The CDR3 covers 15 residues. From germline, CDR1 is GTSNPN and CDR2 SVGIG (reference sequence).

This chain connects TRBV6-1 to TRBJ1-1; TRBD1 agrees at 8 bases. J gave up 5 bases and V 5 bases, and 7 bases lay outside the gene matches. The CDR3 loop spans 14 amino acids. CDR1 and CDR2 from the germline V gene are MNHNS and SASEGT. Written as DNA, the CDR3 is TGTGCCAGCAGTAGTAACAGGGGGGTTACTGAAGCTTTCTTT. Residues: CASSSNRGVTEAFF.

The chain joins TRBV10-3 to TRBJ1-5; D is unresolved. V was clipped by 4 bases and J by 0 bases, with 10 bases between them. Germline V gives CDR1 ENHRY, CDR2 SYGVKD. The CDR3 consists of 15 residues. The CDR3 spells CAISGEEYSNQPQHF. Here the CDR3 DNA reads TGTGCCATCAGTGGAGAGGAGTATAGCAATCAGCCCCAGCATTTT.

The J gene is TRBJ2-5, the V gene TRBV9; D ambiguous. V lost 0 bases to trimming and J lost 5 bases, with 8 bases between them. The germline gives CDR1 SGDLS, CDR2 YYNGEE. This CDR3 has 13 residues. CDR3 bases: TGTGCCAGCAGCGTAGATACGAGGGAGACCCAGTACTTC. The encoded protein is CASSVDTRETQYF.